This T cell receptor beta chain was captured in a study of cytomegalovirus exposure and HLA in healthy donors. Overall study results and limits: Rare TCR sequences dominated, though some public TCRs recurred in many donors.

This clone was seen just once. The antigen is undetermined. Assay: immunoSEQ multiplex PCR; the TCRdb copy retains only in-frame clones and omits some. The sample has some 350,000 clones, around 90% seen once; the top ten hold roughly 1.2%. CDR3 size: 13 residues. The V end was cut by 8 bases, the J end by 0 bases, with 8 bases between. Germline CDR1 and CDR2: MNHNS and SASEGT. The source material was PBMCs. The TCR was taken from a woman younger than 45 in good health and CMV-seropositive. This chain links TRBV6-1 with TRBJ2-4; D unclear. The chain's CDR3 is CASGPIAKNIQYF. CDR3 DNA: TGTGCCAGCGGGCCTATAGCCAAAAACATTCAGTACTTC.